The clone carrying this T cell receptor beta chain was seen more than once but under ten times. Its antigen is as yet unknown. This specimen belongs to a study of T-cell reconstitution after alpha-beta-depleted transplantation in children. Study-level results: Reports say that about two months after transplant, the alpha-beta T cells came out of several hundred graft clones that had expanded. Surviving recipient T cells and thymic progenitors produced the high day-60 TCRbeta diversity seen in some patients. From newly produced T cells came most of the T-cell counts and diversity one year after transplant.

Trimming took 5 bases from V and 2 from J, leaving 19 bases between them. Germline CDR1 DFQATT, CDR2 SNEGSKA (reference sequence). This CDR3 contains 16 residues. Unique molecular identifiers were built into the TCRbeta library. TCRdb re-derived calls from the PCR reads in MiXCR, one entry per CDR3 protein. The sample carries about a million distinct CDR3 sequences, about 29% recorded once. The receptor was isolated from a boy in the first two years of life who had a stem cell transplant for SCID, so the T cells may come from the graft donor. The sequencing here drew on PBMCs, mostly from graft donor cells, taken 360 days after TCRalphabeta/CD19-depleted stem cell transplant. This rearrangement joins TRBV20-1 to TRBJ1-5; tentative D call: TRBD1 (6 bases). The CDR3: CSALRGGLGGNQPQHF. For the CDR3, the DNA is TGCAGTGCTCTCCGGGGGGGGCTGGGAGGCAATCAGCCCCAGCATTTT.